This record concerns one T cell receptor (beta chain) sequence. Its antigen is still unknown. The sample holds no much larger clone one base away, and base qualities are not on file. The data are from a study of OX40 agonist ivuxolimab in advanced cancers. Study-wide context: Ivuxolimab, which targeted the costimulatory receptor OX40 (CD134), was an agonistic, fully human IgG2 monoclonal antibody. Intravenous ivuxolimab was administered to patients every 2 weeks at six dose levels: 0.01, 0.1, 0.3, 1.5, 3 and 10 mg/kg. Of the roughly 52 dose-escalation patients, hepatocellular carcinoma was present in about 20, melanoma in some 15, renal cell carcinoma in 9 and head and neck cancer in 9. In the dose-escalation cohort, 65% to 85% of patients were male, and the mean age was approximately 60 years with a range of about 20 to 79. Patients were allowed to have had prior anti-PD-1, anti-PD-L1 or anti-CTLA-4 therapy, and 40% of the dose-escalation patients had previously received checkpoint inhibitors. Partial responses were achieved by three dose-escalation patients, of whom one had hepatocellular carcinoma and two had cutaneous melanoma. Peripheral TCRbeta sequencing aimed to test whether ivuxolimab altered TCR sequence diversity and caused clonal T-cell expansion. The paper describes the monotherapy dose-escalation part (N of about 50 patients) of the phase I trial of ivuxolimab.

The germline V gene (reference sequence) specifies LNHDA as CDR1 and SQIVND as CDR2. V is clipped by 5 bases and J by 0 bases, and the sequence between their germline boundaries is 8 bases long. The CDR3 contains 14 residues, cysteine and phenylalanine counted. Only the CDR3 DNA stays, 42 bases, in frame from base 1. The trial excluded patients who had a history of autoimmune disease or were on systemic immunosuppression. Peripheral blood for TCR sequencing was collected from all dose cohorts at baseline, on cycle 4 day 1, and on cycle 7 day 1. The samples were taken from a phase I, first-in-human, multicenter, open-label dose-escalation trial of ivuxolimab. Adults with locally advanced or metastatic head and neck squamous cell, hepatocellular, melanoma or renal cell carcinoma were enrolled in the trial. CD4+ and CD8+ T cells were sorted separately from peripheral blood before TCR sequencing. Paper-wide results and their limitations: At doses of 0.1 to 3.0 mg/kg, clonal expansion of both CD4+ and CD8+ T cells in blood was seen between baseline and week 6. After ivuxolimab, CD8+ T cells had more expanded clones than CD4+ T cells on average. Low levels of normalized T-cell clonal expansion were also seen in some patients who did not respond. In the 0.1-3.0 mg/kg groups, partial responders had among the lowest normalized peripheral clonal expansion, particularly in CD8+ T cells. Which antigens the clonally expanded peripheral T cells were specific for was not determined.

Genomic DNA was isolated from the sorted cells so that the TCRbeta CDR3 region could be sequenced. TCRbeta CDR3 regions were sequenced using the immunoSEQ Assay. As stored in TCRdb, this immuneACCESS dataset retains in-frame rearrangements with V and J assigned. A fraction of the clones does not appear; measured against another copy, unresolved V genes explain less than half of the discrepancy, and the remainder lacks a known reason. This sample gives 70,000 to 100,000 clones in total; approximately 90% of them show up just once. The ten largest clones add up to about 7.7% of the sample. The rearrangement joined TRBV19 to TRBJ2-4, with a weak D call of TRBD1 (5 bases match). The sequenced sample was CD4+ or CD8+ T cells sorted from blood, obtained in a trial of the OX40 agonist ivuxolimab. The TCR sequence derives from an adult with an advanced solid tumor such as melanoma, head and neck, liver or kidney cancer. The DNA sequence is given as TGTGCCAGTAGTGACAGTCTAGCCAAAAACATTCAGTACTTC. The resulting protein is CASSDSLAKNIQYF. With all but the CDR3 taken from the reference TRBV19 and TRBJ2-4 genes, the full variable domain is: DGGITQSPKYLFRKEGQNVTLSCEQNLNHDAMYWYRQDPGQGLRLIYYSQIVNDFQKGDIAEGYSVSREKKESFPLTVTSAQKNPTAFYLCASSDSLAKNIQYFGAGTRLSVL.